The 20 T cell receptor beta chains below all came from one sample that was sequenced in a study of blood T cell repertoires in COVID-19. Repertoires were generated with immunoSEQ multiplex PCR, while TCRdb's copy carries only in-frame clones and drops some. Of 150,000 or so clones in the sample, roughly 87% were seen once. Material for sequencing was PBMCs or T cells enriched from blood (not recorded which). The receptors stem from a human donor with acute COVID-19. The donor label of this sample is uncertain.

The chain joins TRBV6-5 to TRBJ2-1; perhaps TRBD1 as D (5 bases). The CDR3 extends over 13 amino acids. V was cut by 7 bases and J by 8 bases, with 15 bases left in between. Per germline, CDR1 MNHEY and CDR2 SVGAGI. The CDR3 loop reads CASTQGYNDEQFF. The DNA for the CDR3 is TGTGCCAGCACTCAGGGTTACAACGATGAGCAGTTCTTC.

This chain connects TRBV5-6 to TRBJ1-3; 11 bases match TRBD1. The CDR3 covers 14 residues. Germline loops: CDR1 SGHDT, CDR2 YYEEEE. Unmatched junction bases numbered 4, after V lost 4 bases and J lost 7 bases. The CDR3 DNA reads as TGTGCCAGCAGCCAAAGGACAGGGGGCAACACCATATATTTT. Encoded protein: CASSQRTGGNTIYF.

This clone was observed once. The chain links TRBV25-1 to TRBJ2-7; 7 nucleotides agree with TRBD1. The CDR3 runs to 13 residues. The V gene's germline CDR1 is MGHDK and CDR2 SYGVNS. The V segment lost 4 bases and the J segment 9 bases; nucleotides outside the gene matches: 9. In nucleotides, the CDR3 is TGTGCCAGCAGTGGTCCGACAGGGCCCGGGCAGTACTTC. Its protein is CASSGPTGPGQYF.

The chain uses TRBV3-1 (or the pseudogene TRBV3-2) and TRBJ1-3; D remains unclear. The ends were cut back, 3 bases at V and 0 bases at J, with 6 bases in the middle. The CDR3 is 14 residues long. Germline V gene data show CDR1 as LGHDT and CDR2 as YNNKEL (reference sequence). The CDR3 here is CASSQADSGNTIYF. CDR3 sequence (DNA): TGTGCCAGCAGCCAGGCGGACTCTGGAAACACCATATATTTT.

The DNA of the CDR3 is TGCGCCAGCAGCTTGGCGGGACAGACTAATGAAAAACTGTTTTTT. Its translation is CASSLAGQTNEKLFF. The chain couples TRBV5-1 to TRBJ1-4, with TRBD1 matching over 7 bases. This CDR3 is 15 amino acids long. V trimming: 0 bases; J trimming: 2 bases; junction bases outside the gene matches: 1. Germline V CDR1 and CDR2: SGHRS, YFSETQ.

A note on this clone: This specimen includes other DNA sequences encoding the same CDR3. The chain carries TRBV29-1 and TRBJ1-2, with D perhaps matching TRBD1 (5 bases). Germline V gene data show CDR1 as SQVTM and CDR2 as ANQGSEA. CDR3 length: 12 residues. V lost 6 bases to trimming and J lost 2 bases, with 10 bases between them. The CDR3, as DNA: TGCAGCGTCATGACAGTAAACTATGGCTACACCTTC. Protein product: CSVMTVNYGYTF.

The chain employs TRBV7-9 and TRBJ2-7; D gene unclear. Germline V CDR1 and CDR2: SEHNR, FQNEAQ (reference sequence). The CDR3 consists of 15 residues. V lost 4 bases and J lost 7, with 20 bases in between. The CDR3 nucleotides are TGTGCCAGCAGCTCGACGGATCGCGGCGTCGGGGAGCAGTACTTC. This sequence encodes CASSSTDRGVGEQYF.

This chain links TRBV14 with TRBJ1-2; D possibly corresponds to TRBD1 (5 bases). Germline CDR1 is SGHDN and CDR2 is FVKESK. V was shortened by 0 bases and J by 8 bases, with 16 bases between the two germline ends. The CDR3 runs to 15 residues. The CDR3 sequence: CASSQDRGVAGGYTF. The CDR3 bases are TGTGCCAGCAGCCAAGATAGAGGGGTAGCGGGCGGCTACACCTTC.

V is TRBV30 and J is TRBJ2-3; TRBD1 agrees at 8 bases. In germline, CDR1 is GTSNPN, CDR2 SVGIG (reference sequence). The length of the CDR3 is 13 residues. V trimming: 3 bases; J trimming: 7 bases; junction bases outside the gene matches: 6. This CDR3 reads CAWSQGAPNTQYF. The CDR3 DNA reads as TGTGCCTGGAGCCAGGGGGCTCCCAATACGCAGTATTTT.

The V and J genes are TRBV20-1 and TRBJ1-1; D gene uncertain. CDR3 size: 14 residues. Germline CDR1 is DFQATT and CDR2 is SNEGSKA (reference sequence). V lost 3 bases and J lost 1, with 12 bases in between. The CDR3 here is CSASPGDKNTEAFF. The CDR3 DNA is TGCAGTGCTAGTCCCGGAGATAAGAACACTGAAGCTTTCTTT.

The V call is TRBV5-1, the J call TRBJ2-5, with a weak D call TRBD2 (7 bases). V shed 0 bases and J shed 5 bases, with 23 bases lying between them. This CDR3 region has 18 residues. The germline V gene encodes CDR1 SGHRS and CDR2 YFSETQ. The CDR3 here is CASSLASAEGHGGETQYF. DNA for the CDR3: TGCGCCAGCAGCTTGGCCTCCGCCGAGGGACACGGGGGGGAGACCCAGTACTTC.

V is TRBV6-5 and J is TRBJ2-7; D is uncertain. Germline-derived CDR1 and CDR2 are MNHEY and SVGAGI. CDR3 length equals 10 residues. V was clipped by 6 bases and J by 5 bases, with 5 bases between them. The CDR3 sequence: CASRGNEQYF. CDR3 DNA: TGTGCCAGCAGGGGCAACGAGCAGTACTTC.

The chain has TRBV20-1 and TRBJ2-5; 7 nucleotides line up with TRBD1. J was trimmed by 3 bases and V by 7 bases; bases with no gene match: 2. The CDR3 loop spans 11 amino acids. CDR1 is DFQATT and CDR2 is SNEGSKA in the germline V gene (reference sequence). CDR3 bases: TGCAGTGTTACAGGGGAAGAGACCCAGTACTTC. Protein sequence: CSVTGEETQYF.

The gene calls are TRBV3-1 (or the pseudogene TRBV3-2) and TRBJ1-3, with D unresolved. The CDR3 has 14 amino acids. Germline-derived CDR1 and CDR2 are LGHDT and YNNKEL (reference sequence). Between the trimmed V and J ends, which lost 0 bases and 7 bases, there was a span of 10 bases. In DNA form, the CDR3 reads TGTGCCAGCAGCCAAGATCCGGTGGTCAACACCATATATTTT. It is translated as CASSQDPVVNTIYF.

The CDR3 sequence: CASSPTGVTDTQYF. In nucleotides, the CDR3 is TGTGCCAGCAGCCCGACAGGAGTCACAGATACGCAGTATTTT. The chain links TRBV5-5 to TRBJ2-3; tentatively, D is TRBD1 (6 bases). Germline CDR1 reads SGHKS; CDR2 reads YYEKEE (reference sequence). The CDR3 covers 14 residues. Trimming removed 4 bases at V and 2 bases at J, with 11 bases between.

The genes are TRBV19 and TRBJ1-1; maybe TRBD1 (5 bases). V dropped 6 bases and J dropped 6 bases, with 17 bases sitting between them. This CDR3 region has 14 residues. The germline CDR1 and CDR2 sequences are LNHDA and SQIVND (reference sequence). The CDR3 sequence: CASSPRQGRPEAFF. The DNA for the CDR3 is TGTGCCAGTAGCCCACGGCAGGGAAGGCCTGAAGCTTTCTTT.

In its sample, this clone was seen once. V is TRBV6-5 and J is TRBJ2-7; D gene unclear. Germline V gene sequence: CDR1 MNHEY, CDR2 SVGAGI. This CDR3 comprises 14 residues. Trimming pared 1 base from V and 3 bases from J, leaving 10 bases between. The CDR3 bases are TGTGCCAGCAGTTACTTAAACAGAGACTACGAGCAGTACTTC. Translated: CASSYLNRDYEQYF.

This clone was seen more than once but under ten times. The genes are TRBV27 and TRBJ1-3, with a weak D call TRBD1 (5 bases). Germline V CDR1 and CDR2: MNHEY, SMNVEV (reference sequence). The CDR3 has 16 residues. Trimming removed 5 bases at V and 0 bases at J, with 14 bases between. The CDR3, as DNA: TGTGCCAGCAGTCCGGAGGGACGCCGCTCTGGAAACACCATATATTTT. As protein: CASSPEGRRSGNTIYF.

The chain links TRBV27 to TRBJ1-6; TRBD1 matches 10 bases. The ends lost 4 bases at V and 7 bases at J; junction bases unmatched: 4. This CDR3 has 15 residues. Per the germline V gene, CDR1 is MNHEY and CDR2 is SMNVEV (reference sequence). The CDR3 loop is CASSWEDRGNSPLHF. For the CDR3, the DNA is TGTGCCAGCAGTTGGGAGGACAGGGGGAATTCACCCCTCCACTTT.

The chain recombines TRBV5-4 with TRBJ2-2, with 7 bases aligning to TRBD2. V shed 4 bases, J shed 7 bases, and the junction held 7 bases outside the gene matches. The CDR3 is 14 amino acids. CDR1 SGHNT and CDR2 YYREEE come from the germline V gene (reference sequence). The CDR3 reads CASSTSEMSGELFF. CDR3 DNA sequence: TGTGCCAGCAGCACTAGCGAAATGAGCGGGGAGCTGTTTTTT.